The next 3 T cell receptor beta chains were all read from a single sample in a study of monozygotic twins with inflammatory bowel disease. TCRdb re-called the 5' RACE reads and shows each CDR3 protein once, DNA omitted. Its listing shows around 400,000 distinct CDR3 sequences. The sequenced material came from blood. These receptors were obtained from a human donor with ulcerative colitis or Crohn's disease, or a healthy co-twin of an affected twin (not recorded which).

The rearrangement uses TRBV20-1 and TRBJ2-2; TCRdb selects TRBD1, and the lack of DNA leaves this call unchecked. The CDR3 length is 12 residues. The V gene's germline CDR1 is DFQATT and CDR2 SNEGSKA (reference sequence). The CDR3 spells CSAPGDTGELFF.

The CDR3 protein is CASSKALTGAGEKPRQYF. The gene calls are TRBV21-1 and TRBJ2-7; TCRdb returns TRBD1, unconfirmable since there is no DNA. TRBV21-1 is deemed a pseudogene. There are 18 residues in the CDR3.

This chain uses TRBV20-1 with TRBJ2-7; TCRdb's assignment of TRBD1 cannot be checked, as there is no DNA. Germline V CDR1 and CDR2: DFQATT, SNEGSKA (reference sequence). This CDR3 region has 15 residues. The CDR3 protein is CSANPGAGGSYEQYF.